This T cell receptor beta chain came from a study of cytomegalovirus exposure and HLA in healthy donors. Turning to the study itself: Membership in the Caucasian-associated ancestry cluster was found for about four fifths of nearly 400 genotyped donors. Findings and caveats of the study: A later analysis showed TCR association rates differing by HLA locus, peaking at DRB1 and lowest at HLA-C. The listing of 150 to 200 TCR beta chains classed them as cytomegalovirus-associated.

The count of this clone is one. Its target is unknown. The germline V gene encodes CDR1 MNHEY and CDR2 SMNVEV (reference sequence). The V end was cut by 6 bases, the J end by 6 bases, with 9 bases between. The CDR3 extends over 11 amino acids. This PCR relied on a set of 60 Vbeta primers and 13 Jbeta primers. Assay used: immunoSEQ multiplex PCR; TCRdb lists only in-frame clones, some missing. The sample lists about 100,000 clones; roughly 80% were seen once. The sample was PBMCs. This receptor was taken from a middle-aged man in good health and CMV-seronegative. This chain links TRBV27 with TRBJ2-7; D gene uncertain. The CDR3 region has the DNA TGTGCCAGCAGCCCTCCGTCCGAGCAGTACTTC. This translates into CASSPPSEQYF.